The TCR beta chain described here comes from a study of graft-versus-host responses after intestinal transplantation. Looking at the study overall: All recipients got anti-thymocyte globulin induction, then tacrolimus and steroids for roughly three years. Regarding the study as a whole: There was an association between peak levels of circulating GvH clones and early post-transplant HvG declines. Among recipient marrow samples, GvH clones were found; some appeared first in ileum or blood.

As to this clone: Its matching antigen is unknown.

Trimming shortened V by 4 bases and J by 5 bases, and 8 bases separated the two germline ends. This CDR3 has 12 residues. CDR1 and CDR2 (germline): SNHLY, FYNNEI. Repertoires were generated with immunoSEQ multiplex PCR, while TCRdb's copy carries only in-frame clones and drops some. The profile shows approximately 25,000 clones, approximately 93% of them singletons. V usage is TRBV2 and J usage is TRBJ1-2; D is undetermined. The input for sequencing was PBMCs, taken 18 days after transplant. The receptor was derived from a human patient who received an intestinal transplant, so some T cells may come from the graft donor. DNA for the CDR3: TGTGCCAGCAGTGGCGCCGATTATGGCTACACCTTC. This encodes CASSGADYGYTF. Together with reference TRBV2 and TRBJ1-2, the CDR3 gives the full variable domain: EPEVTQTPSHQVTQMGQEVILRCVPISNHLYFYWYRQILGQKVEFLVSFYNNEISEKSEIFDDQFSVERPDGSNFTLKIRSTKLEDSAMYFCASSGADYGYTFGSGTRLTVV.